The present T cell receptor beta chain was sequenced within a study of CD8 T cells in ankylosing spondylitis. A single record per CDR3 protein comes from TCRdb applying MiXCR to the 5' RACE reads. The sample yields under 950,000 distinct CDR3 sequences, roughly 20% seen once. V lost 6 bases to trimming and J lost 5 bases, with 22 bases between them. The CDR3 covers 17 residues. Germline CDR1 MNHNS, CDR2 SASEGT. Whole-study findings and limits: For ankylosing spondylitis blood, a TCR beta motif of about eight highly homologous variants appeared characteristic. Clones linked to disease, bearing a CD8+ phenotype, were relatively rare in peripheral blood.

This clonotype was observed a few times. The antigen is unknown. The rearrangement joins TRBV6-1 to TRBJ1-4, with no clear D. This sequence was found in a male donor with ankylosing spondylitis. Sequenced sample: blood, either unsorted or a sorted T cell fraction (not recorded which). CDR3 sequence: CASSPANSEETNEKLFF. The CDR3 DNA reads TGTGCCAGCAGCCCCGCCAACTCTGAAGAAACAAATGAAAAACTGTTTTTT.